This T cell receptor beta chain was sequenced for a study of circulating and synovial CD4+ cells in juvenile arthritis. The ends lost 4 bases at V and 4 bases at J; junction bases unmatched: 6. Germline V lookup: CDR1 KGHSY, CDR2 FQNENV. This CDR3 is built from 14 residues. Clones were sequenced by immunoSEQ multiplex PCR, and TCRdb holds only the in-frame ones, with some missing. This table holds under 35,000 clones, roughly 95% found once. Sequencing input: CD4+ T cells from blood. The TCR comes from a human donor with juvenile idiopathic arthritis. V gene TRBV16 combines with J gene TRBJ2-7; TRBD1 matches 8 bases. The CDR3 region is CASSRIQGAYEQYF. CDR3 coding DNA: TGTGCCAGCAGCCGTATTCAGGGGGCTTACGAGCAGTACTTC.